This is a list of T cell receptor beta chains from one sample in a study of CD8+ T cells in alopecia areata. Produced via immunoSEQ multiplex PCR; TCRdb's table is partial and in-frame only. The sample shows some 240,000 clones, 50% to 60% of them seen only once. This material consisted of CD4+ T cells sorted from blood, taken at week 0. Receptor source: a human donor with alopecia areata. CDR3s include the opening cysteine and the closing phenylalanine or tryptophan. A D gene is named only where the DNA matches it firmly. Only part of the rows carry a size: once, few, many, or a class if the clone is expanded.

V,D,size,J,DNA,CDR3
TRBV30,-,-,TRBJ1-1,TGTGCCTGGATTCGCACGTTGAACACTGAAGCTTTCTTT,CAWIRTLNTEAFF
TRBV27,-,-,TRBJ1-2,TGTGCCAGCAGTTACGACATCTCTAACTATGGCTACACCTTC,CASSYDISNYGYTF
TRBV9,TRBD1,few,TRBJ2-3,TGTGCCAGCAGCCCTACAGGGGTTAGCACAGATACGCAGTATTTT,CASSPTGVSTDTQYF
TRBV6-1,-,few,TRBJ2-5,TGTGCCAGCAGTATGGGACTCCAAGAGACCCAGTACTTC,CASSMGLQETQYF
TRBV15,-,-,TRBJ2-7,TGTGCCACCAGCAGAGCCGGCGGTAGCTCCTACGAGCAGTACTTC,CATSRAGGSSYEQYF
TRBV2,-,-,TRBJ1-2,TGTGCCAGCAGTGCAGGGACCTATGGCTACACCTTC,CASSAGTYGYTF
TRBV5-1,TRBD2,-,TRBJ2-3,TGCGCCAGCAGCTTGGGACTAGCAACAGATACGCAGTATTTT,CASSLGLATDTQYF
TRBV29-1,-,few,TRBJ2-7,TGCAGCGTTTCTAGCGAGTCCCGCTACGAGCAGTACTTC,CSVSSESRYEQYF
TRBV30,-,few,TRBJ2-2,TGTGCCTGGACTCTACCGGTGTCAGCGAACACCGGGGAGCTGTTTTTT,CAWTLPVSANTGELFF
TRBV30,-,-,TRBJ1-2,TGTGCCTGGAGTGCCCCCTTCTATGGCTACACCTTC,CAWSAPFYGYTF
TRBV19,-,few,TRBJ1-5,TGTGCCAGTAGTCCCGCCGCGGGGGGGAATCAGCCCCAGCATTTT,CASSPAAGGNQPQHF
TRBV6-5,-,-,TRBJ1-1,TGTGCCAGCAGGAACGGGAAGAACACTGAAGCTTTCTTT,CASRNGKNTEAFF
TRBV29-1,-,few,TRBJ2-5,TGCAGCGTTGAAGGGGTAGGGGAGACCCAGTACTTC,CSVEGVGETQYF
TRBV30,-,-,TRBJ2-5,TGTGCCTGGAGTTCGGGCAGGTGGGAGACCCAGTACTTC,CAWSSGRWETQYF
TRBV29-1,-,-,TRBJ2-5,TGCAGCGTTGTGGGCCGTCAGAGGGGTCCTGAGACCCAGTACTTC,CSVVGRQRGPETQYF
TRBV5-1,TRBD2,-,TRBJ2-7,TGCGCCAGCAGCTTGGCCGCTAGCGGGACCATTTCCTACGAGCAGTACTTC,CASSLAASGTISYEQYF
TRBV5-1,TRBD2,-,TRBJ2-3,TGCGCCAGCAGCTTGGGTCTTATCCCTAGCGGGGGCACAGATACGCAGTATTTT,CASSLGLIPSGGTDTQYF
TRBV5-6,-,once,TRBJ1-4,TGTGCCAGCAGCTTGTTGGTTGGGGAAAAACTGTTTTTT,CASSLLVGEKLFF
TRBV6-4,-,-,TRBJ2-2,TGTGCCAGCAGTGACCAGCAGACCGGGGAGCTGTTTTTT,CASSDQQTGELFF
TRBV10-3,-,-,TRBJ2-1,TGTGCCATCAGTGAACGGGGGAGCTCCTACAATGAGCAGTTCTTC,CAISERGSSYNEQFF
TRBV7-6,-,-,TRBJ2-2,TGTGCCAGCACCAAGGGAGATGCCGGGGAGCTGTTTTTT,CASTKGDAGELFF
TRBV7-9,TRBD2,few,TRBJ2-3,TGTGCCAGCAGCCTTAGCGGGAGGGCCCCAGATACGCAGTATTTT,CASSLSGRAPDTQYF
TRBV4-1,-,-,TRBJ1-1,TGCGCCAGCAGCCAACGGGCAGGGCGGACTGAAGCTTTCTTT,CASSQRAGRTEAFF
TRBV2,-,-,TRBJ1-5,TGTGCCAGCAGTGGGTCGTCGTATAGCAATCAGCCCCAGCATTTT,CASSGSSYSNQPQHF
TRBV6-1,TRBD1,-,TRBJ2-7,TGTGCCAGCAGCAGACAGGGGGACGAGCAGTACTTC,CASSRQGDEQYF
TRBV9,TRBD1,-,TRBJ1-3,TGTGCCAGCAGCTCGACAGGGGTCCGAAACACCATATATTTT,CASSSTGVRNTIYF
TRBV5-4,-,-,TRBJ1-2,TGTGCCAGCACTATGGGGGGCGGCCTGAACTATGGCTACACCTTC,CASTMGGGLNYGYTF
TRBV7-2,-,-,TRBJ1-2,TGTGCCAGCAGCCTAACTCGGGGCTACACCTTC,CASSLTRGYTF
TRBV4-2,-,-,TRBJ1-5,TGTGCCAGCAGCCAAGCCCTTGGTGTGGTACAGCCCCAGCATTTT,CASSQALGVVQPQHF
TRBV11-2,-,-,TRBJ2-3,TGTGCCAGCAGCTTATGGGTGGACAGCGGCACAGATACGCAGTATTTT,CASSLWVDSGTDTQYF
TRBV5-4,TRBD2,once,TRBJ2-7,TGTGCCAGCAGCTTCATAGCGGGCTCAGAGAACGAGCAGTACTTC,CASSFIAGSENEQYF
TRBV25-1,-,-,TRBJ1-1,TGTGCCAGCAGTGTACCGGGACTCGAAGCTTTCTTT,CASSVPGLEAFF
TRBV6-5,-,few,TRBJ2-7,TGTGCCAGCAAACAACCCAGGGGTGAGCAGTACTTC,CASKQPRGEQYF
TRBV27,-,-,TRBJ2-1,TGTGCCAGCAGCAAAGAGCGGGCACGGGACAATGAGCAGTTCTTC,CASSKERARDNEQFF
TRBV29-1,TRBD1,few,TRBJ2-7,TGCAGCGTTTCCGAGGACAGGGGGTTTTACGAGCAGTACTTC,CSVSEDRGFYEQYF
TRBV6-5,-,-,TRBJ1-6,TGTGCCAGCAGTTACGGCAGCTCCTATAATTCACCCCTCCACTTT,CASSYGSSYNSPLHF
TRBV29-1,-,-,TRBJ1-2,TGCAGCGTTGCGATGGGGAACTATGGCTACACCTTC,CSVAMGNYGYTF